This record covers a single T cell receptor beta chain. What was sequenced were expressed TCRB transcripts, since all of the isolated RNA had been reverse transcribed. Method: immunoSEQ multiplex PCR; TCRdb's copy keeps in-frame clones and lacks some. This sample has 200,000 to 250,000 clones, with 25% to 35% found just once. These data belong to a study of beta chain features in type 1 diabetes. Germline CDR1 is MGHRA and CDR2 is YSYEKL. The CDR3 spans 17 residues. Trimming stripped 0 bases from V and 1 base from J, with 14 bases between. Sequencing was done on a sample of central memory CD4+ T cells from blood. This sequence was found in a man aged 25 to 40 in good health. The V gene is TRBV4-1, the J gene TRBJ2-3, with D unclear. CDR3 sequence reads: CASSQEKVAGGTDTQYF. The CDR3 nucleotides are TGCGCCAGCAGCCAAGAAAAAGTGGCAGGAGGCACAGATACGCAGTATTTT.